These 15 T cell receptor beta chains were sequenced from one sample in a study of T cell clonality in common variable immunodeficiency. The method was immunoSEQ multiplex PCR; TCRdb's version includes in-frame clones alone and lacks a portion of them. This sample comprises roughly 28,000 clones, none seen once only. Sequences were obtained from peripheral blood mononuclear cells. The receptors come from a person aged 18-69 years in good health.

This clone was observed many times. Partial CDR3 DNA: TGCAGTGCTAGGGGCAGGGGGCGAGACAATGAG. Translation: CSARGRGRDNE. The entire CDR3 is CSARGRGRDNEQFF. V usage is TRBV20-1 and J usage is TRBJ2-1; TRBD1 matches 8 bases. The read is 3 residues too short to cover the CDR3 end, so that end is filled in from the germline J gene. This CDR3 contains 14 residues. V shed 3 bases and J 5 bases; nucleotides not matched to a gene: 6. Per the germline V gene, CDR1 is DFQATT and CDR2 is SNEGSKA (reference sequence).

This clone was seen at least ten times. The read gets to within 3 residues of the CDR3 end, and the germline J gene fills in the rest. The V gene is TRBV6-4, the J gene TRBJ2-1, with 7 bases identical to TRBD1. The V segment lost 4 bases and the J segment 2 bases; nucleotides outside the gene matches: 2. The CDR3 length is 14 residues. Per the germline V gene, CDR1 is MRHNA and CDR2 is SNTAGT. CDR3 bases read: TGTGCCAGCAGTGGGGGGACAGCCTACAATGAG. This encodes CASSGGTAYNE. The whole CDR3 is CASSGGTAYNEQFF.

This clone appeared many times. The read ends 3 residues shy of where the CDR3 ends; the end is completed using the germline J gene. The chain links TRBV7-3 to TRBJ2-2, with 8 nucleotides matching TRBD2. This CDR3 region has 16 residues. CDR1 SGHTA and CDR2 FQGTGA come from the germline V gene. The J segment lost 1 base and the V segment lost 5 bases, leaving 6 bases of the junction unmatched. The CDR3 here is CASSPRAGGNTGELFF. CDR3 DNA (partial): TGTGCCAGCAGCCCAAGGGCGGGGGGGAACACCGGGGAG. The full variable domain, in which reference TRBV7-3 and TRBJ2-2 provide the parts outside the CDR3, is GAGVSQTPSNKVTEKGKYVELRCDPISGHTALYWYRQSLGQGPEFLIYFQGTGAADDSGLPNDRFFAVRPEGSVSTLKIQRTERGDSAVYLCASSPRAGGNTGELFFGEGSRLTVL.

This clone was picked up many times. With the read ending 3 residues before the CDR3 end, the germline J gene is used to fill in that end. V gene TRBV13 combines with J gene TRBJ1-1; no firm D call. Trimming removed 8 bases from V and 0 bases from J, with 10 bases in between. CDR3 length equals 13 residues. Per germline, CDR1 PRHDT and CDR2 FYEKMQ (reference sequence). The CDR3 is CASEHTMNTEAFF. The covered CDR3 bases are TGTGCCAGCGAGCATACCATGAACACTGAA.

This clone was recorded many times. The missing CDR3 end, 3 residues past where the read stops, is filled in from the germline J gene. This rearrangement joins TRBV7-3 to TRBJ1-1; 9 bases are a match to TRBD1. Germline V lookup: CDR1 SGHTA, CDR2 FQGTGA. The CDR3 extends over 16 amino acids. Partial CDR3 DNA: TGTGCCAGCACCTTGACCCCCACAGGGGGCGATTTATCG. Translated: CASTLTPTGGDLS. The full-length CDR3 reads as CASTLTPTGGDLSAFF.

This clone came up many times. CDR3 loop: CASSSMDRQPYTF. The CDR3 DNA, read in part, is TGTGCCAGCAGCTCGATGGACAGACAGCCC. The gene calls are TRBV7-8 and TRBJ1-2, with TRBD1 as a possible D gene (6 bases). The read gets to within 3 residues of the CDR3 end, and the germline J gene fills in the rest. This CDR3 has 13 amino acids. The germline gives CDR1 SGHVS, CDR2 FQNEAQ.

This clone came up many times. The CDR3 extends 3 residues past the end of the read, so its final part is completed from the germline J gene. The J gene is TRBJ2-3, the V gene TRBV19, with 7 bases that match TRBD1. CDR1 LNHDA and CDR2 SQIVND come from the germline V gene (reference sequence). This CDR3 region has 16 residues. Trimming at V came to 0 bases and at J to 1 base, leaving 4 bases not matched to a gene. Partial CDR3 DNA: TGTGCCAGTAGTATAGATCACGGACAGGGCACAGATACG. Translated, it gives CASSIDHGQGTDT. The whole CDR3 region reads CASSIDHGQGTDTQYF.

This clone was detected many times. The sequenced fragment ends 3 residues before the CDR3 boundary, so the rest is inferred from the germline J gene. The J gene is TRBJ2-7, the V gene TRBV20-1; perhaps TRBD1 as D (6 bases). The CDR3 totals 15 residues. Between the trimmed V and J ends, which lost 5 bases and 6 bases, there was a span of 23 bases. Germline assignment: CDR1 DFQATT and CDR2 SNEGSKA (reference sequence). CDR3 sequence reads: CSAYRVDQSVSEQYF. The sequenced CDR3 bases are TGCAGTGCTTACAGGGTGGACCAATCCGTATCCGAG.

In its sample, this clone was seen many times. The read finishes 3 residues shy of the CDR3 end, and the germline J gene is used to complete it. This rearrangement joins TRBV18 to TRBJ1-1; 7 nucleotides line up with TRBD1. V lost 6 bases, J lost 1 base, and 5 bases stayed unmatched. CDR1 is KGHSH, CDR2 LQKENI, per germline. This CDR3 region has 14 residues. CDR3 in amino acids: CASSPQGGNTEAFF. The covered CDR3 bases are TGTGCCAGCTCCCCGCAGGGGGGGAACACTGAA.

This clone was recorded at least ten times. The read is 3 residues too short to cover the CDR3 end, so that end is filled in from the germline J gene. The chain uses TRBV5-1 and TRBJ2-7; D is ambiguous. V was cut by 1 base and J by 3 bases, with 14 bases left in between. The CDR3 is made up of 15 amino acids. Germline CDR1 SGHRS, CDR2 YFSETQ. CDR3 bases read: TGCGCCAGCAGCTTGTTGCGCGGCCTCCTCTACGAG. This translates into CASSLLRGLLYE. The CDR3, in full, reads CASSLLRGLLYEQYF.

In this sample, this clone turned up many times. CDR3 DNA, as far as it was read: TGTGCCAGCAGTAAAGGACAGAAGACGAACACCGGGGAG. It specifies CASSKGQKTNTGE. The CDR3 in full is CASSKGQKTNTGELFF. V usage is TRBV2 and J usage is TRBJ2-2; the D gene is possibly TRBD1 (6 bases). The read ends 3 residues shy of where the CDR3 ends; the end is completed using the germline J gene. Germline CDR1 reads SNHLY; CDR2 reads FYNNEI. The CDR3 totals 16 residues. V lost 5 bases to trimming and J lost 0 bases, with 13 bases between them.

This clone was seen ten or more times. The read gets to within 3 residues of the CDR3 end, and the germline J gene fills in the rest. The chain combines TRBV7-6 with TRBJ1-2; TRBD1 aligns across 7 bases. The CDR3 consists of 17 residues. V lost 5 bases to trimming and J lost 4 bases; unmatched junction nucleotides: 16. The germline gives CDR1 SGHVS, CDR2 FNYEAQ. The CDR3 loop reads CASSPGTDESLIYGYTF. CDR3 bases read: TGTGCCAGCAGCCCCGGGACAGATGAAAGTCTTATCTATGGC.

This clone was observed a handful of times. The sequenced CDR3 bases are TGTGCCAGCAGCGCAGGGTTTTGGCAAGAGACG. This encodes CASSAGFWQET. Given in full, the CDR3 is CASSAGFWQETQYF. This rearrangement joins TRBV7-8 to TRBJ2-3; D perhaps matches TRBD1 (5 bases). Read sequence stops 3 residues before the CDR3 end, and the germline J gene provides the missing end. Germline assignment: CDR1 SGHVS and CDR2 FQNEAQ. The CDR3 consists of 14 residues.

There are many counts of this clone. CDR3 DNA, as far as it was read: TGTGCCAGCAGCCTCCTCCCTAGCTCCTACAATGAG. This sequence encodes CASSLLPSSYNE. The full CDR3 is CASSLLPSSYNEQFF. The chain carries TRBV7-2 and TRBJ2-1; D gene unclear. The read halts 3 residues ahead of the CDR3 end, with the missing end drawn from the germline J gene. Germline CDR1 SGHTA, CDR2 FQGNSA. Trimming took 5 bases from V and 0 from J, leaving 11 bases between them. CDR3 size: 15 residues. The full variable domain, rest sourced from reference TRBV7-2 and TRBJ2-1, is GAGVSQSPSNKVTEKGKDVELRCDPISGHTALYWYRQSLGQGLEFLIYFQGNSAPDKSGLPSDRFSAERTGGSVSTLTIQRTQQEDSAVYLCASSLLPSSYNEQFFGPGTRLTVL.

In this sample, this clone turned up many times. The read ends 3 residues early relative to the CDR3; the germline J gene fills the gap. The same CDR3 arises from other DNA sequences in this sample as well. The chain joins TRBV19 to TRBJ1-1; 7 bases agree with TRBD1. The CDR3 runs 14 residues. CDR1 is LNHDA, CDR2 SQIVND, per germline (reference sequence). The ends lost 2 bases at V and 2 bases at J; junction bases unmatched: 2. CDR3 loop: CASSITGANTEAFF. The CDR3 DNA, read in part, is TGTGCCAGTAGTATAACAGGGGCCAACACTGAA.